This T cell receptor (beta chain) comes out of a study of cytomegalovirus exposure and HLA in healthy donors. Study-wide results and caveats: Reportedly, a later analysis found an Asian-associated ancestry cluster had fewer N-insertions than the approximately 700-donor mean.

CDR3 length equals 15 residues. The germline V and J ends were trimmed by 2 bases and 8 bases, with 18 bases remaining between them. CDR1 is SNHLY and CDR2 is FYNNEI in the germline V gene. Primers for the PCR totalled 60 Vbeta and 13 Jbeta. Produced via immunoSEQ multiplex PCR; TCRdb's table is partial and in-frame only. Of some 110,000 clones in the sample, about 80% are singletons; the top ten hold 4.9%. As for this clone: Antigen unknown.

The chain uses TRBV2 and TRBJ1-2; a weak D match, TRBD1 (6 bases). The sequencing sample was made of PBMCs. The sequence was obtained from a man in his fifties or sixties in good health and CMV-seropositive. CDR3 region: CASSEWGGRDEGYTF. The CDR3 nucleotides are TGTGCCAGCAGTGAATGGGGGGGCCGAGATGAAGGCTACACCTTC.